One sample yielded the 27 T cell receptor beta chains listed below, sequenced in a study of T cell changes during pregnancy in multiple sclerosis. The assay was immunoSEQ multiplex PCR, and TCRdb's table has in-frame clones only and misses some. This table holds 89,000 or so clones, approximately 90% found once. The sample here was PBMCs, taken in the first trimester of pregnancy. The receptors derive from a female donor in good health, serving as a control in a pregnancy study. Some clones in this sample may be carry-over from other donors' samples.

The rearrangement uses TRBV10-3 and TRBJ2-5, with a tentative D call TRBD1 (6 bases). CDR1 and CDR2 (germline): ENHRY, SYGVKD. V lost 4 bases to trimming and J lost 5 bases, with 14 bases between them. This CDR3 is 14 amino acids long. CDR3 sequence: CAISGSGVGETQYF. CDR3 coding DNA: TGTGCCATCAGTGGATCAGGGGTGGGGGAGACCCAGTACTTC.

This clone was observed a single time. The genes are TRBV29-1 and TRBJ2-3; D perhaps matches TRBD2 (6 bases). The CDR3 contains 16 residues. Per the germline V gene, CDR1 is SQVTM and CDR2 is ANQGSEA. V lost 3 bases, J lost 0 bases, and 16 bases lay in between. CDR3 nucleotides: TGCAGCGTTGAGGGGTTATGGGGGGTTAGCACAGATACGCAGTATTTT. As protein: CSVEGLWGVSTDTQYF.

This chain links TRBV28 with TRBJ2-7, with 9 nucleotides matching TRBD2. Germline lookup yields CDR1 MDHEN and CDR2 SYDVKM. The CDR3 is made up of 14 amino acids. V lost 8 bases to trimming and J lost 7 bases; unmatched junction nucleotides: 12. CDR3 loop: CASSAGGGRREQYF. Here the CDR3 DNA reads TGTGCCAGCTCGGCGGGAGGGGGGAGGAGGGAGCAGTACTTC.

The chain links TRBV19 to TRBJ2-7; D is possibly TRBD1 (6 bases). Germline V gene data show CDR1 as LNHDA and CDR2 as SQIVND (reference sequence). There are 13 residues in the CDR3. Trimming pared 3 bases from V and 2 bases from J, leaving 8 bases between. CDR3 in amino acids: CASSITGTYEQYF. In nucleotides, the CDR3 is TGTGCCAGTAGTATTACAGGGACCTACGAGCAGTACTTC.

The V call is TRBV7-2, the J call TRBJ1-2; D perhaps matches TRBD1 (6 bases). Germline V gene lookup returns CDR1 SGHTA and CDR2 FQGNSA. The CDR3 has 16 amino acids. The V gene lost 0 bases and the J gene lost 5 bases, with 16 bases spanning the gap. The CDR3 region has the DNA TGTGCCAGCAGCTTAGCGCTGGGGGCGCAGGGGTATGGCTACACCTTC. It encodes CASSLALGAQGYGYTF.

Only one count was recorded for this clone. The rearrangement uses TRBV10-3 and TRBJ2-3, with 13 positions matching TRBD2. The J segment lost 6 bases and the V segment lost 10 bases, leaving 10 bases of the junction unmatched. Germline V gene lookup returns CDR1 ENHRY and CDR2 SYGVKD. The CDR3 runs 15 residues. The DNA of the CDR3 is TGTGCCACTTCGGGACTAGCGGGGCCTGGGGATACGCAGTATTTT. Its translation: CATSGLAGPGDTQYF.

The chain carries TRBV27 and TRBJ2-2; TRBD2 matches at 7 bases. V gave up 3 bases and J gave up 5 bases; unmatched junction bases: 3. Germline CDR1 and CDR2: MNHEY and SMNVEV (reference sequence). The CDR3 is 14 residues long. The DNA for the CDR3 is TGTGCCAGCAGTTTTGCAGCGGGGACCGGGGAGCTGTTTTTT. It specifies CASSFAAGTGELFF.

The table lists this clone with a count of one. The CDR3 DNA reads as TGCAGCGCCACGGACAGGGAAACCCACAATGAGCAGTTCTTC. It specifies CSATDRETHNEQFF. The rearrangement links TRBV29-1 to TRBJ2-1; the match to TRBD1 covers 8 bases. V shed 7 bases, J shed 5 bases, and the junction held 10 bases outside the gene matches. CDR1 and CDR2 from the germline V gene are SQVTM and ANQGSEA. This CDR3 region has 14 residues.

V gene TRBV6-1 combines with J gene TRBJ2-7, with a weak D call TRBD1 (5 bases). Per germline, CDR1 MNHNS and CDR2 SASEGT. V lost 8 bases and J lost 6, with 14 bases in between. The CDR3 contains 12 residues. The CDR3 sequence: CASAVGVGEQYF. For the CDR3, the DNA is TGTGCCAGCGCGGTAGGGGTTGGCGAGCAGTACTTC.

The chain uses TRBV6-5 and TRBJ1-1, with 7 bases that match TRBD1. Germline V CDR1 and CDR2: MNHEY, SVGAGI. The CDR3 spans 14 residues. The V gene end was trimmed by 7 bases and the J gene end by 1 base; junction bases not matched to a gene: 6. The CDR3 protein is CASKGQHKNTEAFF. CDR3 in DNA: TGTGCCAGCAAGGGACAGCATAAGAACACTGAAGCTTTCTTT.

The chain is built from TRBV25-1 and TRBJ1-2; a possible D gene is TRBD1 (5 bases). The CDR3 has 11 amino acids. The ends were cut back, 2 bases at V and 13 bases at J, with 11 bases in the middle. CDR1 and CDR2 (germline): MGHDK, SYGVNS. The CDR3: CASSEGGGCTF. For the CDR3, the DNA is TGTGCCAGCAGTGAAGGGGGGGGTTGCACCTTC.

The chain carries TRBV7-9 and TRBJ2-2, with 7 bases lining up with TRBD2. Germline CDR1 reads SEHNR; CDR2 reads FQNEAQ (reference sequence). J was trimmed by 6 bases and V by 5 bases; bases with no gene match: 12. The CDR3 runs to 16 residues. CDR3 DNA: TGTGCCAGCAGCCCCCCCAGCGGGGCGGCTCCCGGGGAGCTGTTTTTT. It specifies CASSPPSGAAPGELFF. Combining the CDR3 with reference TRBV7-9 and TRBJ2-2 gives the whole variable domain DTGVSQNPRHKITKRGQNVTFRCDPISEHNRLYWYRQTLGQGPEFLTYFQNEAQLEKSRLLSDRFSAERPKGSFSTLEIQRTEQGDSAMYLCASSPPSGAAPGELFFGEGSRLTVL.

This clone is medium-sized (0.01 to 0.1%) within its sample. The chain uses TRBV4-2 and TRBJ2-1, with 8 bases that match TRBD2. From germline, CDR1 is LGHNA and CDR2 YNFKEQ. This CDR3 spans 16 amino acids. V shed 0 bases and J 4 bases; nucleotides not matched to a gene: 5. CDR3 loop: CASSQDSSGGYNEQFF. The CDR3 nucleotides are TGTGCCAGCAGCCAAGATTCCAGCGGGGGTTACAATGAGCAGTTCTTC.

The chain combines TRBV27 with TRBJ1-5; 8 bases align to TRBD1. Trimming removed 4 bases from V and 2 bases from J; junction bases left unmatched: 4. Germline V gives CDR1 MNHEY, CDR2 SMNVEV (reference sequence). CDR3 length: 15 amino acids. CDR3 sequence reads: CASSSGTGGNQPQHF. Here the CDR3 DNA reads TGTGCCAGCAGTTCCGGGACAGGAGGCAATCAGCCCCAGCATTTT.

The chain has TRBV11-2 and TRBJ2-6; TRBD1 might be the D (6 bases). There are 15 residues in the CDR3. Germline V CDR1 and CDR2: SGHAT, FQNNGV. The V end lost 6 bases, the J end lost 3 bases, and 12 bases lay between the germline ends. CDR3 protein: CASRPIRGGANVLTF. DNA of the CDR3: TGTGCCAGCAGACCAATCAGGGGTGGGGCCAACGTCCTGACTTTC.

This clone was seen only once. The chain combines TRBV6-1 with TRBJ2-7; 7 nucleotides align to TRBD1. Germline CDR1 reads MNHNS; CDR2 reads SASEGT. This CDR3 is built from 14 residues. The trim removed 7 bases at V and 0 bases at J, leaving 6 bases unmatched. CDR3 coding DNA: TGTGCCAGCACAGGGGGACAGTACTCCTACGAGCAGTACTTC. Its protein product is CASTGGQYSYEQYF.

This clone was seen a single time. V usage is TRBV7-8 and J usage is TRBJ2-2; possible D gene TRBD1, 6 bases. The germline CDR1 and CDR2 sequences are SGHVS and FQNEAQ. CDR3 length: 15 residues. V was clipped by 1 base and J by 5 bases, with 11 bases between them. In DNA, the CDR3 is TGTGCCAGCAGCTTAGGGACAGTTAGAACCGGGGAGCTGTTTTTT. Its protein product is CASSLGTVRTGELFF.

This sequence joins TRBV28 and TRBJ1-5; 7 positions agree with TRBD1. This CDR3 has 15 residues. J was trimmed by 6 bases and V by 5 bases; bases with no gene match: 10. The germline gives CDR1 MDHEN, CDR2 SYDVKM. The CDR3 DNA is TGTGCCAGCAGTCTAAGGGGGTCAGGGGGTCAGCCCCAGCATTTT. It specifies CASSLRGSGGQPQHF.

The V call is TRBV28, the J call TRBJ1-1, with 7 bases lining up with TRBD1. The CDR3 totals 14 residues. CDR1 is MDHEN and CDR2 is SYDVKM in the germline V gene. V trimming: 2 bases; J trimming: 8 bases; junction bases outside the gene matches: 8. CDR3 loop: CASSLTGARGEAFF. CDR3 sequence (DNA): TGTGCCAGCAGTTTAACAGGGGCTCGAGGGGAAGCTTTCTTT.

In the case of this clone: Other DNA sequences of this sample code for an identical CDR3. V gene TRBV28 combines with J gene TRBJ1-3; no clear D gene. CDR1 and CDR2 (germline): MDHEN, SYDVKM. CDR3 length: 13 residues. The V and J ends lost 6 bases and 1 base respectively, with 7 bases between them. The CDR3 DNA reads TGTGCCAGCAGCCTTTCTTCTGGAAACACCATATATTTT. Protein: CASSLSSGNTIYF.

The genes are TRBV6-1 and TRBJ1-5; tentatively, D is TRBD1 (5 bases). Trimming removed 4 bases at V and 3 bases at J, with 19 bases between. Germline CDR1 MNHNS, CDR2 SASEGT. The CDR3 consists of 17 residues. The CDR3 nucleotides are TGTGCCAGCAGTGCTCGCCCCGGGAGAGGGACCAATCAGCCCCAGCATTTT. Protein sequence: CASSARPGRGTNQPQHF.

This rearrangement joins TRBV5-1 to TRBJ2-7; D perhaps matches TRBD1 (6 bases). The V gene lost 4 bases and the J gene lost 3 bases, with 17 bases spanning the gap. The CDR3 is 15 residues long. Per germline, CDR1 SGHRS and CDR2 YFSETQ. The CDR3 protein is CASSPTTGAYYEQYF. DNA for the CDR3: TGCGCCAGCAGCCCTACGACAGGAGCTTACTACGAGCAGTACTTC.

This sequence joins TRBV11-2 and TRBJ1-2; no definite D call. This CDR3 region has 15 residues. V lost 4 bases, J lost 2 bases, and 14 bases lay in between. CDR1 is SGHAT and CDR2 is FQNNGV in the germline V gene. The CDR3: CASSSRGLLNYGYTF. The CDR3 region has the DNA TGTGCCAGCAGCTCACGCGGTTTACTAAACTATGGCTACACCTTC. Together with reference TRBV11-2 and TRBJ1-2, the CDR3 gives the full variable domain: EAGVAQSPRYKIIEKRQSVAFWCNPISGHATLYWYQQILGQGPKLLIQFQNNGVVDDSQLPKDRFSAERLKGVDSTLKIQPAKLEDSAVYLCASSSRGLLNYGYTFGSGTRLTVV.

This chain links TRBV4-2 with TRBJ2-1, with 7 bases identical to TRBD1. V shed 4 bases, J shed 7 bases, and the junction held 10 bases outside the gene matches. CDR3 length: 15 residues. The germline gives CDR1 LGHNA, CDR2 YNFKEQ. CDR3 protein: CASSPGQVFGNEQFF. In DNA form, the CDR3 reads TGTGCCAGCAGCCCTGGACAGGTCTTTGGGAATGAGCAGTTCTTC.

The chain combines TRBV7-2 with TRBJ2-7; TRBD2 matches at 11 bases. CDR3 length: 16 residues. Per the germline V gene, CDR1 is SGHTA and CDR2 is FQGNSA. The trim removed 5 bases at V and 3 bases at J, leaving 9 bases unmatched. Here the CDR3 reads CASSTTPGLAVYEQYF. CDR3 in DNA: TGTGCCAGCAGCACTACACCGGGACTAGCGGTCTACGAGCAGTACTTC.

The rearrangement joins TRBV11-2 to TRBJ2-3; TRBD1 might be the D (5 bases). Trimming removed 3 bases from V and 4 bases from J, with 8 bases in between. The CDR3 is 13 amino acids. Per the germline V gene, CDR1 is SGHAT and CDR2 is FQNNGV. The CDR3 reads CASSLVRADTQYF. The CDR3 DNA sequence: TGTGCCAGCAGCTTGGTCAGGGCAGATACGCAGTATTTT.

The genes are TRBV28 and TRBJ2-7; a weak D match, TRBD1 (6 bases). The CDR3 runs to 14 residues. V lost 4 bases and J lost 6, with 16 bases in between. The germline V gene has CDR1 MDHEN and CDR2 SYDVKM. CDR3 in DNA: TGTGCCAGCAGTTCCCTAGGGGGACCTTTCGAGCAGTACTTC. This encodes CASSSLGGPFEQYF.